The entry that follows covers one T cell receptor beta chain sequence. The data belong to a study of cytomegalovirus exposure and HLA in healthy donors. Amplification used 60 Vbeta primers and 13 Jbeta primers. Repertoires were generated with immunoSEQ multiplex PCR, while TCRdb's copy carries only in-frame clones and drops some. The sample has roughly 200,000 clones, around 83% seen once. Trimming at V came to 6 bases and at J to 8 bases, leaving 15 bases not matched to a gene. Germline assignment: CDR1 SGHAT and CDR2 FQNNGV. The length of the CDR3 is 15 residues. This TCR came from a man aged 50-60 years in good health and CMV-seronegative. The chain is built from TRBV11-2 and TRBJ1-2; 7 bases align to TRBD1. The sequenced sample was PBMCs. The CDR3 loop is CASSSDRVLNEGYTF. Here the CDR3 DNA reads TGTGCCAGCAGTTCCGACAGGGTCTTGAATGAGGGCTACACCTTC.